The next 6 T cell receptor beta chains were all read from a single sample in a study of OX40 agonist ivuxolimab in advanced cancers. TCRdb's copy holds only in-frame clones and misses some; the assay was immunoSEQ multiplex PCR. Of tens of thousands of clones detected, around 90% appear once; the ten largest clones hold 20% to 25%. The sample was CD4+ or CD8+ T cells sorted from blood, taken in a trial of the OX40 agonist ivuxolimab. These receptors all come from an adult with an advanced solid tumor such as melanoma, head and neck, liver or kidney cancer.

The genes are TRBV27 and TRBJ1-2; 8 bases map to TRBD1. The CDR3 is 16 residues long. In germline, CDR1 is MNHEY, CDR2 SMNVEV (reference sequence). The junction had 12 bases not matched to a gene; V was cut back by 5 bases and J by 4 bases. CDR3 sequence (DNA): TGTGCCAGCAGTCCCCAAGCCGGGACAGGAGCCTATGGCTACACCTTC. The encoded protein is CASSPQAGTGAYGYTF.

The chain uses TRBV7-9 and TRBJ2-4; D remains unclear. There are 13 residues in the CDR3. The germline V gene has CDR1 SEHNR and CDR2 FQNEAQ (reference sequence). V lost 5 bases to trimming and J lost 8 bases, with 13 bases between them. CDR3 sequence reads: CASSPSGVDIQYF. The CDR3 coding sequence is TGTGCCAGCAGCCCGTCTGGGGTTGACATTCAGTACTTC.

CDR3 protein: CASSHSTYEQYF. The CDR3 DNA reads TGTGCCAGCAGCCACTCCACCTACGAGCAGTACTTC. The rearrangement joins TRBV7-9 to TRBJ2-7; D remains unclear. CDR1 and CDR2 (germline): SEHNR, FQNEAQ (reference sequence). The CDR3 has 12 residues. V shed 5 bases and J shed 2 bases, with 7 bases lying between them.

CDR3 nucleotide sequence: TGTGCCAGCAGCTTAGAGGGAGTAGGGGCCTACGAGCAGTACTTC. Encoded protein: CASSLEGVGAYEQYF. V is TRBV13 and J is TRBJ2-5; D might be TRBD1 or TRBD2, each matching 5 bases. The tail of the sequence fits TRBJ2-7 better, so the J call may be wrong. CDR3 size: 15 residues. The germline V gene has CDR1 PRHDT and CDR2 FYEKMQ (reference sequence).

The chain has TRBV19 and TRBJ2-1, with a possible D match to TRBD2 (6 bases). Germline assignment: CDR1 LNHDA and CDR2 SQIVND (reference sequence). The CDR3 has 15 amino acids. V was clipped by 5 bases and J by 5 bases, with 16 bases between them. CDR3 sequence (DNA): TGTGCCAGTAGTCAGTTCGTGGGCGGGGACAATGAGCAGTTCTTC. This gives the protein CASSQFVGGDNEQFF.

This clone was observed a single time. The chain recombines TRBV28 with TRBJ2-1, with D possibly matching TRBD2 (6 bases). Germline CDR1 is MDHEN and CDR2 is SYDVKM. V was trimmed by 4 bases and J by 7 bases, leaving 14 bases between them. This CDR3 is built from 14 residues. CDR3 DNA sequence: TGTGCCAGCAGTTCCGCGGGACTTTTGAATGAGCAGTTCTTC. Translated, it gives CASSSAGLLNEQFF.